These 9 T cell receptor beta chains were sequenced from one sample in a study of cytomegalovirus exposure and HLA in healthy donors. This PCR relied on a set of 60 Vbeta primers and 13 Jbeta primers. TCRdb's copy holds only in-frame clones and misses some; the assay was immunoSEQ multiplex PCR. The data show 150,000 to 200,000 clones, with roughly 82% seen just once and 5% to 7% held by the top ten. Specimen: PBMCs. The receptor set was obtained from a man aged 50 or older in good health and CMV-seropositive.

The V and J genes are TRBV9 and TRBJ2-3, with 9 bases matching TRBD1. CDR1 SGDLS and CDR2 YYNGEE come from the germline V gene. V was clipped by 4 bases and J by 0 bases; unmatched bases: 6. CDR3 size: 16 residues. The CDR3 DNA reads TGTGCCAGCAGCTTAACCGGGACAGGGAGCACAGATACGCAGTATTTT. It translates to CASSLTGTGSTDTQYF.

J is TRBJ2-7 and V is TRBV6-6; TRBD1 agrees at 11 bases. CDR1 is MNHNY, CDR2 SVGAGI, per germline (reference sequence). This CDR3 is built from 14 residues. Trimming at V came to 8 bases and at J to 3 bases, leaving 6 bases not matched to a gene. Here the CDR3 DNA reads TGTGCCAGCGTCCCGGGACAGGGGGGCTACGAGCAGTACTTC. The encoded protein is CASVPGQGGYEQYF.

In nucleotides, the CDR3 is TGTGCCAGCAGTCACTCCGGGGAGCCGAACACTGAAGCTTTCTTT. Amino acid sequence: CASSHSGEPNTEAFF. This chain links TRBV27 with TRBJ1-1; D is uncertain. Germline CDR1 reads MNHEY; CDR2 reads SMNVEV (reference sequence). Deletions cut 5 bases from V and 1 base from J, with 14 bases between. There are 15 residues in the CDR3.

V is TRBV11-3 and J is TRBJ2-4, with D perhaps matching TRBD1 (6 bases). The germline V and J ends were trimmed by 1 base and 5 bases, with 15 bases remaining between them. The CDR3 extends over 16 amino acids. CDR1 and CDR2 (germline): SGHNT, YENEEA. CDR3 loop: CASSLGSTGPQNIQYF. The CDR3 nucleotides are TGTGCCAGCAGCTTAGGGTCTACAGGGCCCCAAAACATTCAGTACTTC.

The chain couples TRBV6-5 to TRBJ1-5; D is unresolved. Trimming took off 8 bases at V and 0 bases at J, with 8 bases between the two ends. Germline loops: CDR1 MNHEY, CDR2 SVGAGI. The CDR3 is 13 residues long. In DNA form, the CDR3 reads TGTGCCAGCGGTCTAAATAGCAATCAGCCCCAGCATTTT. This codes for CASGLNSNQPQHF.

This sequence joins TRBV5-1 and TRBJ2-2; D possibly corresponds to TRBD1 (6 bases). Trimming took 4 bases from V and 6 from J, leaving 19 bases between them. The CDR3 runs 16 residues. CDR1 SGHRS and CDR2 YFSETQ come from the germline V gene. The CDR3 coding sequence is TGCGCCAGCAGCCCAATCTCGGGACAACGCGCCGGGGAGCTGTTTTTT. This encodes CASSPISGQRAGELFF.

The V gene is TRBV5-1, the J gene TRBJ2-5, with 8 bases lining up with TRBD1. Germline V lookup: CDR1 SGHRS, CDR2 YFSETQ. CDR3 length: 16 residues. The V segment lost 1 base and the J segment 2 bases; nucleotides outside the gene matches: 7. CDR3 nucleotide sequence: TGCGCCAGCAGCTTGAACCAGGGGGCGGAACAAGAGACCCAGTACTTC. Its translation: CASSLNQGAEQETQYF.

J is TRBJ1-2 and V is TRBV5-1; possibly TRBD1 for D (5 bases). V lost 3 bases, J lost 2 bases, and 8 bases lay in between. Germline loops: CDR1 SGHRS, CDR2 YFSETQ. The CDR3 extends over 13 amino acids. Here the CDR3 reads CASSSTANYGYTF. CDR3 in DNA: TGCGCCAGCAGCTCGACAGCGAACTATGGCTACACCTTC.

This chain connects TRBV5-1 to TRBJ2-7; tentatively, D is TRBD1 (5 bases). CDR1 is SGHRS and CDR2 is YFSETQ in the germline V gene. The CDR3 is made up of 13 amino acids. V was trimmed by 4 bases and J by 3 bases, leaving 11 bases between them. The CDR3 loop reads CASSRTGVYEQYF. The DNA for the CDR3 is TGCGCCAGCAGCAGAACAGGTGTCTACGAGCAGTACTTC. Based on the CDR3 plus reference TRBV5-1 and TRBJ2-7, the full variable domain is KAGVTQTPRYLIKTRGQQVTLSCSPISGHRSVSWYQQTPGQGLQFLFEYFSETQRNKGNFPGRFSGRQFSNSRSEMNVSTLELGDSALYLCASSRTGVYEQYFGPGTRLTVT.